The rows below give T cell receptor beta chains drawn from one sample of a study of blood T cell repertoires in COVID-19. Assay used: immunoSEQ multiplex PCR; TCRdb lists only in-frame clones, some missing. The sample has approximately 230,000 clones, about 80% seen once. Sequenced input: PBMCs or T cells enriched from blood (not recorded which). The receptors derive from a man aged 40-49 years who had recovered from COVID-19. Both conserved end residues are trimmed from each CDR3. D genes are given only for firm matches.

TRBD2	TRBV5-1	TRBJ2-3	ASSFGLAGDTDTQY
TRBD1	TRBV5-6	TRBJ2-1	ASSRTGNNEQF
-	TRBV10-3	TRBJ2-2	AIEFREGSGELF
-	TRBV3-1/TRBV3-2	TRBJ2-7	ASSQEGPYEQY
-	TRBV7-3	TRBJ1-6	ASSSLGANSPLH
TRBD2	TRBV6-5	TRBJ2-7	ASSTSGAYEQY
-	TRBV7-2	TRBJ1-4	ASSLRPSSNEKLF
-	TRBV20-1	TRBJ1-1	SASKTLPGNTEAF
TRBD2	TRBV3-1/TRBV3-2	TRBJ2-4	ASSLQTPSGRAKNIQY
TRBD2	TRBV7-3	TRBJ2-3	ASSLASRGGGTDTQY
TRBD2	TRBV6-5	TRBJ2-1	ASSYTGGSSYNEQF
TRBD1	TRBV19	TRBJ1-2	ASSIFGGQGGGYT
-	TRBV18	TRBJ1-4	ASSPGSFNEKLF
TRBD2	TRBV28	TRBJ2-1	ASSLASGLNEQF
-	TRBV30	TRBJ1-1	AWGRGTEAF
-	TRBV18	TRBJ1-6	ASSPREGKNSPLH
-	TRBV6-5	TRBJ2-7	ASRQSSGEQY
-	TRBV3-1/TRBV3-2	TRBJ2-7	ASSQDIRPSSEQY
TRBD1	TRBV4-3	TRBJ2-7	ASSPGQGSYEQY
-	TRBV29-1	TRBJ2-6	SAQQGAGANVLT
-	TRBV30	TRBJ2-7	AGEPEGGDEQY
-	TRBV4-3	TRBJ1-1	ASSQDGVGNTEAF
-	TRBV6-5	TRBJ2-2	ASLQGYGELF
TRBD2	TRBV28	TRBJ2-7	ASSLPGLAGRSGEQY
-	TRBV6-5	TRBJ1-2	ASTLGGYGYT
TRBD2	TRBV7-6	TRBJ2-3	ASSWTSGSTDTQY
TRBD1	TRBV6-5	TRBJ1-2	ATRTGATNYGYT
-	TRBV7-8	TRBJ1-1	ASSFAVNTEAF
-	TRBV7-2	TRBJ2-6	ASTEDSGANVLT
-	TRBV7-7	TRBJ1-5	ASSRGSNQPQH
TRBD1	TRBV11-3	TRBJ2-1	ASSLRGPSYNEQF
-	TRBV5-1	TRBJ2-2	ASNLGGGDTGELF
-	TRBV7-9	TRBJ2-7	ASSLQGTSYEQY
-	TRBV30	TRBJ1-5	AWSVAGFVPYSNQPQH
-	TRBV27	TRBJ1-2	ASSFGGASGYT
-	TRBV5-1	TRBJ2-1	ASSLGRANEQF
TRBD2	TRBV28	TRBJ2-1	ASSLSLAGRPNEQF
TRBD1	TRBV5-1	TRBJ1-4	ASSLRGQLNEKLF
TRBD2	TRBV9	TRBJ2-5	ASSAGGVETQY
-	TRBV7-9	TRBJ2-3	ASSLDFSGERDTQY
-	TRBV28	TRBJ1-5	ASKETNQPQH
-	TRBV6-2/TRBV6-3	TRBJ1-6	ASSNYRNSPLH
TRBD1	TRBV4-2	TRBJ1-1	ASSQVGTGLMNTEAF
-	TRBV7-3	TRBJ2-2	ASSERALAPNTGELF
-	TRBV15	TRBJ2-3	ATSRARADTQY
-	TRBV5-1	TRBJ1-2	ASSLDQGSNGYT
TRBD1	TRBV28	TRBJ1-5	ASQDRFVQQPQH
TRBD1	TRBV5-4	TRBJ2-7	ASSSGTGYEQY
TRBD2	TRBV4-3	TRBJ2-7	ASSILAGSYEQY
-	TRBV19	TRBJ2-5	ASSYQGSWETQY
-	TRBV6-5	TRBJ2-2	ASSWAGAGELF
TRBD1	TRBV5-1	TRBJ1-2	ASSPSLQGALTHGYT
-	TRBV9	TRBJ2-7	ASSVGGNSYEQY
TRBD1	TRBV7-9	TRBJ2-7	ASSNYGTGNEQY
-	TRBV27	TRBJ2-1	ASSSRASAYNEQF